This entry features one TCR beta chain sequence. The source of the sample is a study of Tregs in tolerant kidney transplant recipients. Repertoires were generated with immunoSEQ multiplex PCR, while TCRdb's copy carries only in-frame clones and drops some. The table lists under 95,000 clones, approximately 90% of them singletons. V gave up 6 bases and J gave up 0 bases, with 9 bases separating them. Germline loops: CDR1 MNHEY, CDR2 SVGAGI. The CDR3 runs 14 residues. The sequencing here drew on Tregs from blood, taken before the transplant. This TCR was recovered from a human donor who received a combined kidney and bone marrow transplant. The V call is TRBV6-5, the J call TRBJ1-5; D not certain. The CDR3 DNA is TGTGCCAGCAGAACCGGATATAGCAATCAGCCCCAGCATTTT. Its protein is CASRTGYSNQPQHF.